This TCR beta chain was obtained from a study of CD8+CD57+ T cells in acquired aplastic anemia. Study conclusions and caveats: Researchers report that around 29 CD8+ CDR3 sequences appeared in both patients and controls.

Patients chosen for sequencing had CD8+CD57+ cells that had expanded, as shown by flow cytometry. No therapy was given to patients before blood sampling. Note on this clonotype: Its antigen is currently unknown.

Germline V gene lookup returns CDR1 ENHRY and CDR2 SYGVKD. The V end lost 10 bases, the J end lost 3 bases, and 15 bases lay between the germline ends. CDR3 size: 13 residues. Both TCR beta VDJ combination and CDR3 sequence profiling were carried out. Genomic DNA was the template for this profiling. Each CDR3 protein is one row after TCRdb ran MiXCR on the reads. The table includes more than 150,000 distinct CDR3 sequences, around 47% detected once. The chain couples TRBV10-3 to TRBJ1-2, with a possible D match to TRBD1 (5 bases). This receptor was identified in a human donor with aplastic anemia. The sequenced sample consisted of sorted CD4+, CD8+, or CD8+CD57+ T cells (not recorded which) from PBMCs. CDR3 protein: CASRMGRYYGYTF. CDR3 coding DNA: TGTGCCAGCAGAATGGGACGATACTATGGCTACACCTTC.